This T cell receptor beta chain came from a study of T cells in Graves' hyperthyroidism and ophthalmopathy. V trimming: 6 bases; J trimming: 6 bases; junction bases outside the gene matches: 8. The CDR3 is 14 amino acids. Germline CDR1 SNHLY, CDR2 FYNNEI. Diagnosing involved the use of clinical symptoms, serum thyroxine and TRAb, thyroid ultrasound and orbital computed tomography. Findings and caveats of the study: The model predicted ophthalmopathy a median 6.5 months before onset. The majority of expanded thyroid clonotypes above 0.001 also appeared in blood.

Turning to this clonotype: Its target is not known.

TCR beta CDR3 region amplification was performed from RNA transcripts. HTBI primers were employed in a first-round RT-PCR of the TCR CDR3. TCRdb called the multiplex PCR reads again in MiXCR, with one record for every CDR3 protein. The repertoire includes about 840,000 distinct CDR3 sequences, 35% to 45% of them detected once, and 8.9% sits in the top ten. The source of this sequence is a man aged 18 to 29 with Graves' hyperthyroidism. Material: blood. The V call is TRBV2, the J call TRBJ1-5; 7 bases fit TRBD1. The CDR3 bases are TGTGCCAGCAGGCCAGGGTCAGGGGGTCAGCCCCAGCATTTT. Protein sequence: CASRPGSGGQPQHF.